The clone carrying this T cell receptor (beta chain) was counted many times. Its antigen is unidentified. Graves' hyperthyroidism was deemed stable absent ophthalmopathy progression within 18 months. The diagnoses drew upon clinical symptoms, serum thyroxine and TRAb, thyroid ultrasound and orbital computed tomography. CDR1 MDHEN and CDR2 SYDVKM come from the germline V gene. CDR3 length: 15 amino acids. J was trimmed by 2 bases and V by 5 bases; bases with no gene match: 5. This record comes from a study of T cells in Graves' hyperthyroidism and ophthalmopathy. Background on the study: Peripheral blood was drawn at first diagnosis, prior to all treatment.

RNA transcripts gave rise to amplified TCR beta CDR3 regions. The TCR CDR3 first-round RT-PCR relied on the HTBI primer set. TCRdb re-analysed the multiplex PCR reads in MiXCR, keeping a single row per CDR3 protein. The sample holds 500,000 to 750,000 distinct CDR3 sequences, 15% to 18% seen once. Study-wide findings and caveats: Median prediction lead before ophthalmopathy onset was around 7 months with the model.

The sequenced material came from blood. This chain connects TRBV28 to TRBJ2-5, with TRBD2 identical over 10 bases. The receptor was isolated from a woman in her thirties with Graves' hyperthyroidism. CDR3 nucleotide sequence: TGTGCCAGCAGTGCCAGCGGGAGGGGGCAAGAGACCCAGTACTTC. This sequence encodes CASSASGRGQETQYF.